Below are 14 T cell receptor beta chains sequenced from a single sample in a study of T cells in Graves' hyperthyroidism and ophthalmopathy. Using RNA transcripts as the source, TCR beta CDR3 regions were amplified. During a first-round RT-PCR of the TCR CDR3, the HTBI primer set was used. TCRdb used MiXCR to reprocess the multiplex PCR reads, holding one entry per CDR3 protein. The sample includes 550,000 to 800,000 distinct CDR3 sequences, roughly a sixth seen only once; the top ten take roughly a sixth. The sequenced sample was blood. Receptors were obtained from a man over 45 with Graves' hyperthyroidism.

This clonotype appeared many times. The chain links TRBV30 to TRBJ2-1; D uncertain. The CDR3 is made up of 11 amino acids. Germline CDR1 is GTSNPN and CDR2 is SVGIG (reference sequence). Trimming removed 4 bases at V and 4 bases at J, with 5 bases between. The CDR3 bases are TGTGCCTGGACGGGTTACAATGAGCAGTTCTTC. Protein product: CAWTGYNEQFF.

This chain links TRBV6-2 or TRBV6-3 with TRBJ2-1, with D uncertain. This CDR3 has 16 residues. Germline lookup yields CDR1 MNHEY and CDR2 SVGEGT. Trimming took off 5 bases at V and 4 bases at J, with 18 bases between the two ends. Here the CDR3 DNA reads TGTGCCAGCAGTAAACTGGGCTTCGATTTATACAATGAGCAGTTCTTC. This encodes CASSKLGFDLYNEQFF.

The table lists this clonotype with a few counts. This may be a read error: a much more frequent sequence differs by one nucleotide. The rearrangement links TRBV19 to TRBJ1-1; D is uncertain. Germline lookup yields CDR1 LNHDA and CDR2 SQIVND (reference sequence). Trimming cost V 7 bases and J 1 base, with 10 bases left between them. This CDR3 has 13 amino acids. CDR3 amino acids: CASNLRGNTEAFF. The CDR3 nucleotides are TGTGCCAGTAACCTACGGGGGAACACTGAAGCTTTCTTT.

V usage is TRBV29-1 and J usage is TRBJ2-1; 7 positions match TRBD2. The V and J ends lost 1 base and 0 bases, in that order; junction bases with no gene match: 0. This CDR3 has 14 residues. Looked up from germline, CDR1 is SQVTM and CDR2 is ANQGSEA. The chain's CDR3 is CSVEGGSSYNEQFF. For the CDR3, the DNA is TGCAGCGTTGAAGGCGGGAGCTCCTACAATGAGCAGTTCTTC.

The V and J genes are TRBV3-1 and TRBJ2-1, with D perhaps TRBD1 (6 bases). V gave up 3 bases and J gave up 7 bases, with 13 bases separating them. The germline CDR1 and CDR2 sequences are LGHDT and YNNKEL (reference sequence). The CDR3 spans 14 residues. CDR3 nucleotide sequence: TGTGCCAGCAGCCAGGACAGTGCCGGTAATGAGCAGTTCTTC. It encodes CASSQDSAGNEQFF.

This clonotype was recorded at least ten times. This chain connects TRBV6-1 to TRBJ2-7; TRBD2 agrees at 10 bases. The germline CDR1 and CDR2 sequences are MNHNS and SASEGT. V shed 5 bases, J shed 2 bases, and the junction held 6 bases outside the gene matches. The CDR3 length is 15 residues. The CDR3: CASSTRLAGAYEQYF. The DNA for the CDR3 is TGTGCCAGCAGTACCCGGCTAGCGGGAGCCTACGAGCAGTACTTC.

This clonotype was counted only a few times. The rearrangement uses TRBV19 and TRBJ2-6; 8 bases match TRBD1. Germline V gives CDR1 LNHDA, CDR2 SQIVND (reference sequence). Germline trimming cut 3 bases from V and 3 bases from J; bases unmatched to any gene: 4. The CDR3 is 16 amino acids. CDR3 loop: CASSIQGAVGANVLTF. CDR3 DNA: TGTGCCAGTAGTATTCAGGGGGCCGTTGGGGCCAACGTCCTGACTTTC.

The CDR3 here is CASSWGGGDEAFF. In nucleotides, the CDR3 is TGTGCCAGCAGCTGGGGAGGGGGGGATGAAGCTTTCTTT. J is TRBJ1-1 and V is TRBV9; TRBD1 might be the D (6 bases). CDR3 length: 13 residues. Germline CDR1 is SGDLS and CDR2 is YYNGEE. Trimming removed 4 bases from V and 7 bases from J, with 14 bases in between.

The chain has TRBV19 and TRBJ2-4; D is possibly TRBD1 (5 bases). CDR3 length equals 14 residues. Germline V gene sequence: CDR1 LNHDA, CDR2 SQIVND (reference sequence). The V end was cut by 3 bases, the J end by 7 bases, with 13 bases between. CDR3 sequence reads: CASSILSGINIQYF. CDR3 bases: TGTGCCAGTAGTATCCTGTCAGGGATTAACATTCAGTACTTC.

This clonotype was observed at least ten times. The chain carries TRBV5-1 and TRBJ2-3; 11 bases fit TRBD2. Germline CDR1 is SGHRS and CDR2 is YFSETQ. The ends lost 4 bases at V and 2 bases at J; junction bases unmatched: 9. This CDR3 has 17 amino acids. The CDR3 region is CASSLSGRGSATDTQYF. The CDR3 nucleotides are TGCGCCAGCAGCCTTAGCGGGAGGGGGAGTGCCACAGATACGCAGTATTTT.

There are many counts of this clonotype. This chain links TRBV7-2 with TRBJ2-7; D not resolved. This CDR3 contains 15 residues. V was cut by 1 base and J by 2 bases, with 12 bases left in between. Germline values: CDR1 SGHTA, CDR2 FQGNSA. The CDR3 loop is CASSLEAQRAYEQYF. CDR3 DNA: TGTGCCAGCAGCTTAGAGGCCCAAAGGGCCTACGAGCAGTACTTC.

Of note for this clonotype: A much larger clone is a single base away; this may be a read error. V usage is TRBV10-3 and J usage is TRBJ1-4; D unresolved. The V gene's germline CDR1 is ENHRY and CDR2 SYGVKD. V lost 2 bases and J 6 bases, leaving 13 bases between the germline ends. The CDR3 spans 15 residues. CDR3 DNA: TGTGCCATCAGTGAGCTCGAGAGGATAGATGAAAAACTGTTTTTT. Protein: CAISELERIDEKLFF.

This clonotype was observed a handful of times. The chain links TRBV28 to TRBJ1-5, with no clear D. CDR1 and CDR2 (germline): MDHEN, SYDVKM. The CDR3 sequence is 15 residues long. Between the trimmed V and J ends, which lost 5 bases and 1 base, there was a span of 12 bases. The chain's CDR3 is CASSMNWQSNQPQHF. CDR3 sequence (DNA): TGTGCCAGCAGTATGAACTGGCAGAGCAATCAGCCCCAGCATTTT.

This clonotype was seen at least ten times. This sequence joins TRBV11-2 and TRBJ2-7; TRBD1 matches at 7 bases. V dropped 3 bases and J dropped 1; count of bases not matched to a gene: 9. Germline-derived CDR1 and CDR2 are SGHAT and FQNNGV. The length of the CDR3 is 16 residues. The CDR3 spells CASSFPGGSGSYEQYF. For the CDR3, the DNA is TGTGCCAGCAGCTTCCCAGGGGGTTCTGGGTCCTACGAGCAGTACTTC.